The 14 T cell receptor beta chains below all came from one sample that was sequenced in a study of tumor and adjacent non-tumor tissue in lung cancer. Three rounds of nested PCR, following a modified ARM-PCR protocol, produced the TCRbeta library. TCRdb re-called the multiplex PCR reads through MiXCR, storing one row per CDR3 protein. The repertoire holds 40,000 to 50,000 distinct CDR3 sequences, with about two thirds as singletons. The template was RNA from unsorted bulk tissue. This non-tumor lung sample came from over 3 cm beyond the tumor edge. Material for sequencing was distant non-tumor lung tissue. All receptors derive from a woman in her seventies with non-small cell lung cancer.

With respect to this clonotype: At one end, the junction sequence differs from germline, possibly due to a read error. The chain combines TRBV20-1 with TRBJ2-5, with 8 bases matching TRBD2. Germline V gene sequence: CDR1 DFQATT, CDR2 SNEGSKA (reference sequence). The CDR3 is 14 residues long. The CDR3 here is CSANTLADQETQNF. CDR3 bases: TGCAGTGCTAATACACTAGCGGATCAAGAGACCCAGAACTTC.

This clonotype was seen many times. The gene calls are TRBV12-3 or TRBV12-4 and TRBJ2-7, with no clear D. The CDR3 totals 11 residues. Trimming took off 2 bases at V and 7 bases at J, with 6 bases between the two ends. CDR3 protein: CASSLYGEQYF. As DNA, the CDR3 is TGTGCCAGCAGTTTATATGGAGAGCAGTACTTC.

Regarding this clonotype: The junction does not match germline at one end; this may be a read error. The rearrangement links TRBV10-3 to TRBJ2-1, with D perhaps TRBD2 (6 bases). Germline CDR1 reads ENHRY; CDR2 reads SYGVKD. This CDR3 region has 13 residues. CDR3 coding DNA: TGTACCATCAGTGAGTCGGGACTGGGTGAGCATTTCTTC. The encoded protein is CTISESGLGEHFF.

J is TRBJ2-4 and V is TRBV6-5; D possibly uses TRBD1 or TRBD2 (5 bases each). The CDR3 is 18 amino acids. Per germline, CDR1 MNHEY and CDR2 SVGAGI. Trimming cost V 6 bases and J 6 bases, with 27 bases left between them. The CDR3 sequence is CASRVELTSVGDRNIQYF. The CDR3 region has the DNA TGTGCCAGCAGAGTCGAACTTACTTCCGTGGGGGATCGAAACATTCAGTACTTC.

Worth noting for this clonotype: A junction boundary mismatches the germline segment, possibly from a read error. The rearrangement links TRBV29-1 to TRBJ1-2; tentatively, D is TRBD1 (6 bases). Germline CDR1 SQVTM, CDR2 ANQGSEA. This CDR3 comprises 12 residues. The CDR3 DNA sequence: TGCAGCGTCGAGGACAGCCCCTATAGCTACACCTTC. Protein: CSVEDSPYSYTF.

The chain carries TRBV6-1 and TRBJ2-1; D may be TRBD2 (5 bases). V lost 8 bases and J lost 0, with 14 bases in between. Germline-derived CDR1 and CDR2 are MNHNS and SASEGT. There are 15 residues in the CDR3. CDR3 DNA sequence: TGTGCCAGCGGTGGCCCAGCGGACTCCTACAATGAGCAGTTCTTC. Its translation is CASGGPADSYNEQFF.

Remarks on this clonotype: A read error is possible here, since a much larger clone lies one base away. The chain recombines TRBV29-1 with TRBJ1-2; TRBD1 aligns across 7 bases. The CDR3 sequence is 13 residues long. Germline assignment: CDR1 SQVTM and CDR2 ANQGSEA. The V gene end was trimmed by 6 bases and the J gene end by 8 bases; junction bases not matched to a gene: 12. The DNA for the CDR3 is TGCAGCGTCGAGAATGACAGGGAGAGCGGCTACACCTTC. Its protein is CSVENDRESGYTF. Full variable domain (outside the CDR3, taken from reference TRBV29-1 and TRBJ1-2): SAVISQKPSRDICQRGTSLTIQCQVDSQVTMMFWYRQQPGQSLTLIATANQGSEATYESGFVIDKFPISRPNLTFSTLTVSNMSPEDSSIYLCSVENDRESGYTFGSGTRLTVV.

At least ten counts were recorded for this clonotype. This rearrangement joins TRBV4-1 to TRBJ2-7; D may be TRBD1 or TRBD2 (5 bases each). The CDR3 runs 14 residues. Trimming left V 4 bases short and J 0 bases short, with 10 bases between. The germline V gene encodes CDR1 MGHRA and CDR2 YSYEKL. CDR3 DNA sequence: TGCGCCAGCAGCCCACGGGACGACTCCTACGAGCAGTACTTC. It is translated as CASSPRDDSYEQYF.

This clonotype has more than one count but fewer than ten. J is TRBJ2-3 and V is TRBV14; 8 nucleotides agree with TRBD2. This CDR3 has 13 amino acids. J gave up 10 bases and V 7 bases, and 10 bases lay outside the gene matches. The germline gives CDR1 SGHDN, CDR2 FVKESK. The CDR3 sequence: CASNQVVAGSQYF. CDR3 coding DNA: TGTGCCAGCAATCAAGTTGTAGCGGGGTCGCAGTATTTT.

Notes on this clonotype: One end of the junction fails to match germline, which may point to a read error. The gene calls are TRBV30 and TRBJ2-2; possible D gene TRBD2, 5 bases. CDR1 is GTSNPN and CDR2 is SVGIG in the germline V gene (reference sequence). The CDR3 runs 11 residues. The CDR3 coding sequence is TGTGCCCGGGAACGGAACGGGGAGCTTTTTTTT. As protein: CARERNGELFF. The full variable domain, rest sourced from reference TRBV30 and TRBJ2-2, is SQTIHQWPATLVQPVGSPLSLECTVEGTSNPNLYWYRQAAGRGLQLLFYSVGIGQISSEVPQNLSASRPQDRQFILSSKKLLLSDSGFYLCARERNGELFFGEGSRLTVL.

A remark on this clonotype: Compared with germline, one end of the junction differs, possibly owing to a read error. The chain carries TRBV20-1 and TRBJ2-3; 11 bases match TRBD2. The CDR3 runs 15 residues. The germline CDR1 and CDR2 sequences are DFQATT and SNEGSKA (reference sequence). The CDR3 loop reads CSAAIAGGPEDAQYF. The CDR3 DNA is TGCAGTGCCGCGATAGCGGGAGGGCCTGAAGATGCGCAGTATTTT.

This clonotype was counted at least ten times. The chain couples TRBV11-2 to TRBJ1-5; 7 bases match TRBD1. The trim removed 1 base at V and 4 bases at J, leaving 7 bases unmatched. The CDR3 runs 16 residues. The germline CDR1 and CDR2 sequences are SGHAT and FQNNGV. The CDR3: CASSLGAGGNNQPQHF. CDR3 in DNA: TGTGCCAGCAGCTTAGGGGCAGGGGGGAATAATCAGCCCCAGCATTTT. Complete variable domain (other parts from reference TRBV11-2 and TRBJ1-5): EAGVAQSPRYKIIEKRQSVAFWCNPISGHATLYWYQQILGQGPKLLIQFQNNGVVDDSQLPKDRFSAERLKGVDSTLKIQPAKLEDSAVYLCASSLGAGGNNQPQHFGDGTRLSIL.

The rearrangement uses TRBV29-1 and TRBJ2-3, with TRBD1 as a possible D gene (6 bases). V was clipped by 5 bases and J by 12 bases, with 18 bases between them. This CDR3 is built from 12 residues. Germline assignment: CDR1 SQVTM and CDR2 ANQGSEA. CDR3 loop: CSVQGQQDIQYF. In DNA, the CDR3 is TGCAGCGTTCAGGGGCAACAAGATATACAGTATTTT.

The chain employs TRBV29-1 and TRBJ2-1; D is possibly TRBD1 or TRBD2 (5 bases each). Germline V CDR1 and CDR2: SQVTM, ANQGSEA. The CDR3 extends over 13 amino acids. The CDR3 protein is CSVSLNGGNEQFF. The CDR3 DNA is TGCAGTGTCAGTCTTAATGGGGGCAATGAGCAGTTCTTC.